The 20 T cell receptor beta chains below come from one sample, sequenced in a study of breast tumors, draining lymph nodes, adjacent tissues (dated by TCRdb to 2015 to 2016). Libraries came from multiplex PCR. Sequencer: Illumina HiSeq 2000. TCRdb redid the processing of the public reads, applying fastp at Q25 and MiXCR, and retained in-frame beta chains. Rows merge per CDR3 protein into single entries with the most common DNA and genes. Here the sample has over 250,000 distinct CDR3 sequences; 30% occur a single time. 1.1% of the sample goes to the ten largest clones. Lymph node samples were obtained from the axillary draining lymph nodes of breast cancer patients. Sequencing input: axillary lymph node tissue. The receptors were gathered from a female donor with breast cancer. Some clones in this sample may be carry-over from other donors' samples.

This clonotype has at least ten counts. This chain links TRBV11-2 with TRBJ2-3; TRBD1 might be the D (5 bases). CDR1 SGHAT and CDR2 FQNNGV come from the germline V gene. CDR3 size: 14 residues. V shed 3 bases and J shed 6 bases, with 13 bases lying between them. The CDR3 nucleotides read TGTGCCAGCAGCTTGGATCCCAGGGCGGATACGCAGTATTTT. This encodes CASSLDPRADTQYF.

Note on this clonotype: The CDR3 end shows no conserved phenylalanine or tryptophan, and so a read error is likely. The chain carries TRBV12-5 and TRBJ1-2, with D unclear. V was trimmed by 2 bases and J by 5 bases, leaving 6 bases between them. This CDR3 region has 12 residues. The germline V gene has CDR1 LGHNT and CDR2 FRNRAP. The CDR3 reads CASGLSLYGYTS. The DNA for the CDR3 is TGTGCTAGTGGTTTGAGTCTGTATGGCTACACCTCC.

Comment on this clonotype: The CDR3 carries no conserved terminal phenylalanine or tryptophan, so it likely arises from a read error. The DNA is left out, because the CDR3 cannot be placed on it with certainty; the CDR3 is given as TCRdb lists it. CDR3 protein: CASSQDRLAGVRNEQFL. The chain joins TRBV4-1 to TRBJ2-1; TRBD2, as called in the table, went unchecked against the DNA. The length of the CDR3 is 17 amino acids, counting both ends. The germline CDR1 and CDR2 sequences are MGHRA and YSYEKL.

This clonotype was seen more than once but under ten times. The chain recombines TRBV6-2 or TRBV6-3 with TRBJ2-3; perhaps TRBD1 as D (5 bases). Germline CDR1 reads MNHEY; CDR2 reads SVGEGT. V lost 5 bases to trimming and J lost 0 bases, with 15 bases between them. The CDR3 loop spans 16 amino acids. The CDR3 is CASSQPPGWSTDTQYF. The CDR3 DNA follows: TGTGCCAGCAGTCAACCCCCAGGGTGGAGCACAGATACGCAGTATTTT.

This clonotype was seen ten or more times. This chain connects TRBV5-1 to TRBJ2-5, with 11 bases fitting TRBD2. Germline trimming cut 3 bases from V and 3 bases from J; bases unmatched to any gene: 7. From germline, CDR1 is SGHRS and CDR2 YFSETQ. The CDR3 has 16 residues. The CDR3 spells CASSWMGLADKETQYF. CDR3 in DNA: TGCGCCAGCAGCTGGATGGGACTAGCGGATAAAGAGACCCAGTACTTC.

This clonotype was detected only a few times. The chain recombines TRBV19 with TRBJ1-1; no definite D call. CDR1 and CDR2 (germline): LNHDA, SQIVND (reference sequence). V was trimmed by 6 bases and J by 1 base, leaving 18 bases between them. There are 16 residues in the CDR3. CDR3 coding DNA: TGTGCCAGTAGAAACTTCCTCGGGTTTGAGAACACTGAAGCTTTCTTT. This translates into CASRNFLGFENTEAFF.

The genes are TRBV30 and TRBJ1-4, with 7 positions matching TRBD1. V trimming: 0 bases; J trimming: 7 bases; junction bases outside the gene matches: 8. The germline CDR1 and CDR2 sequences are GTSNPN and SVGIG (reference sequence). The CDR3 is made up of 15 amino acids. Here the CDR3 reads CAWSVLRQGPEKLFF. As DNA, the CDR3 is TGTGCCTGGAGTGTTTTGAGACAGGGCCCTGAAAAACTGTTTTTT.

This clonotype has a count of ten or more. The rearrangement links TRBV7-2 to TRBJ2-1, with D perhaps matching TRBD2 (5 bases). Germline V gene sequence: CDR1 SGHTA, CDR2 FQGNSA. The CDR3 sequence is 15 residues long. With 0 bases removed from V and 3 bases from J, the gap between germline ends came to 9 bases. CDR3 coding DNA: TGTGCCAGCAGCTTAGCAAGGGAGTTCTACAATGAGCAGTTCTTC. Translated, it gives CASSLAREFYNEQFF.

CDR3 nucleotides: TGTGCCAGCAGTGCGGGCCCTGGCACCTACGAGCAGTACTTC. Protein: CASSAGPGTYEQYF. The chain carries TRBV6-1 and TRBJ2-7; D gene ambiguous. V shed 4 bases and J shed 2 bases, with 12 bases lying between them. CDR3 length: 14 residues. The germline V gene has CDR1 MNHNS and CDR2 SASEGT.

Comment on this clonotype: Compared with germline, one end of the junction differs, possibly owing to a read error. This chain joins TRBV20-1 and TRBJ1-5, with D tentatively TRBD1 (6 bases). This CDR3 contains 15 residues. Germline loops: CDR1 DFQATT, CDR2 SNEGSKA (reference sequence). Here the CDR3 reads CSARDRGYSTQPQHF. The CDR3 DNA sequence: TGCAGTGCTAGAGACAGGGGATATAGCACTCAGCCCCAGCATTTT.

In its sample, this clonotype was seen many times. The chain links TRBV19 to TRBJ2-3; D gene unclear. Germline V lookup: CDR1 LNHDA, CDR2 SQIVND (reference sequence). V gave up 1 base and J gave up 1 base, with 12 bases separating them. This CDR3 has 16 amino acids. CDR3 in amino acids: CASSIGGARGTDTQYF. DNA for the CDR3: TGTGCCAGTAGTATAGGAGGAGCAAGGGGCACAGATACGCAGTATTTT.

There are many counts of this clonotype. The chain employs TRBV7-3 and TRBJ2-3; a possible D gene is TRBD1 (6 bases). Germline CDR1 is SGHTA and CDR2 is FQGTGA. The CDR3 totals 18 residues. V lost 1 base, J lost 3 bases, and 20 bases lay in between. In DNA, the CDR3 is TGTGCCAGCAGCTTAAAGGCCTCCGGGACACTAGGGACAGATACGCAGTATTTT. Protein: CASSLKASGTLGTDTQYF.

This clonotype appeared many times. This chain links TRBV5-8 with TRBJ2-1; D perhaps matches TRBD2 (5 bases). Germline V gene data show CDR1 as SGHTS and CDR2 as YDEGEE. The CDR3 is 15 amino acids. The V gene lost 5 bases and the J gene lost 7 bases, with 19 bases spanning the gap. In DNA form, the CDR3 reads TGTGCCAGCAGTCAGGACTTCGGGGTCTCAAATGAGCAGTTCTTC. Protein sequence: CASSQDFGVSNEQFF.

This clonotype was observed a few times. This chain links TRBV3-1 with TRBJ1-3, with TRBD1 matching 8 bases. The CDR3 totals 16 residues. Germline V gives CDR1 LGHDT, CDR2 YNNKEL (reference sequence). V shed 0 bases and J 8 bases; nucleotides not matched to a gene: 9. CDR3 DNA: TGTGCCAGCAGCCAAGATCGGACAGGGCGGTCGGACACCATATATTTT. It is translated as CASSQDRTGRSDTIYF.

This clonotype was found many times. This chain joins TRBV20-1 and TRBJ1-5; weak D call: TRBD1 (5 bases). CDR3 length: 16 residues. Germline V CDR1 and CDR2: DFQATT, SNEGSKA (reference sequence). Trimming pared 1 base from V and 1 base from J, leaving 14 bases between. CDR3 coding DNA: TGCAGTGCTAGAGTTGAGCGGGGCTGGAGCAATCAGCCCCAGCATTTT. It codes for CSARVERGWSNQPQHF.

This clonotype was counted only a few times. V gene TRBV7-6 combines with J gene TRBJ1-1; no clear D. Trimming pared 4 bases from V and 1 base from J, leaving 7 bases between. Germline values: CDR1 SGHVS, CDR2 FNYEAQ. The CDR3 runs to 13 residues. CDR3 nucleotides: TGTGCCAGCAGCTCAGACACGAACACTGAAGCTTTCTTT. This codes for CASSSDTNTEAFF.

This clonotype appeared many times. The chain employs TRBV19 and TRBJ1-5, with TRBD1 matching over 8 bases. Germline V CDR1 and CDR2: LNHDA, SQIVND (reference sequence). The trim removed 7 bases at V and 1 base at J, leaving 6 bases unmatched. The CDR3 runs to 15 residues. The CDR3 nucleotides are TGTGCCAGTACCCCCCGGACAGGGAGCAATCAGCCCCAGCATTTT. It yields the protein CASTPRTGSNQPQHF. The variable domain in full, with the rest retrieved from reference TRBV19 and TRBJ1-5, is DGGITQSPKYLFRKEGQNVTLSCEQNLNHDAMYWYRQDPGQGLRLIYYSQIVNDFQKGDIAEGYSVSREKKESFPLTVTSAQKNPTAFYLCASTPRTGSNQPQHFGDGTRLSIL.

The sample holds many counts of this clonotype. This chain links TRBV2 with TRBJ2-1, with D possibly being TRBD1 or TRBD2 (6 bases each). The germline V gene has CDR1 SNHLY and CDR2 FYNNEI. Trimming took off 3 bases at V and 14 bases at J, with 11 bases between the two ends. The CDR3 length is 11 residues. In nucleotides, the CDR3 is TGTGCCAGCAGTGAGTACAGGGAGGAGTTCTTC. This encodes CASSEYREEFF.

This clonotype was seen more than once but under ten times. The CDR3 is CSARHDRVNYGYTF. As DNA, the CDR3 is TGCAGTGCTAGACACGACAGGGTTAACTATGGCTACACCTTC. The chain joins TRBV20-1 to TRBJ1-2; 7 bases match TRBD1. V shed 2 bases and J 1 base; nucleotides not matched to a gene: 4. CDR1 is DFQATT and CDR2 is SNEGSKA in the germline V gene (reference sequence). This CDR3 comprises 14 residues.

This clonotype was seen at least ten times. The chain joins TRBV5-1 to TRBJ2-7; D might be TRBD1 or TRBD2, each matching 5 bases. The V and J ends lost 4 bases and 6 bases respectively, with 8 bases between them. The CDR3 runs to 11 residues. Germline-derived CDR1 and CDR2 are SGHRS and YFSETQ. CDR3 DNA sequence: TGCGCCAGCAGCACGGGGCTCGAGCAGTACTTC. Residues: CASSTGLEQYF.